These 20 T cell receptor beta chains originate from one sample sequenced in a study of T cell responses to AZD1222 COVID-19 vaccine. Produced via immunoSEQ multiplex PCR; TCRdb's table is partial and in-frame only. The sample consists of about 170,000 clones, roughly 85% of them appearing once. This specimen was peripheral blood, taken 28 days after the second AZD1222 dose. These receptors all stem from an adult who received the AZD1222 COVID-19 vaccine.

This chain joins TRBV6-5 and TRBJ1-1, with D unresolved. Trimming stripped 8 bases from V and 2 bases from J, with 12 bases between. Germline assignment: CDR1 MNHEY and CDR2 SVGAGI. This CDR3 has 13 residues. In DNA form, the CDR3 reads TGTGCCAGCTCCTCCTCCTCAAACACTGAAGCTTTCTTT. Protein: CASSSSSNTEAFF.

The V gene is TRBV5-1, the J gene TRBJ2-7, with D possibly being TRBD1 or TRBD2 (5 bases each). The germline gives CDR1 SGHRS, CDR2 YFSETQ. The V gene lost 0 bases and the J gene lost 3 bases, with 7 bases spanning the gap. The CDR3 totals 13 residues. CDR3 region: CASSLGGGYEQYF. In nucleotides, the CDR3 is TGCGCCAGCAGCTTGGGTGGGGGCTACGAGCAGTACTTC.

The count of this clone is one. The gene calls are TRBV19 and TRBJ1-6; tentatively, D is TRBD1 (5 bases). Germline CDR1 LNHDA, CDR2 SQIVND (reference sequence). With 4 bases removed from V and 3 bases from J, the gap between germline ends came to 16 bases. CDR3 length: 17 residues. In DNA form, the CDR3 reads TGTGCCAGTAGTACCAGCCACCAGGGCCACTATAATTCACCCCTCCACTTT. Protein product: CASSTSHQGHYNSPLHF. Looking up the rest from reference TRBV19 and TRBJ1-6 gives the full variable domain: DGGITQSPKYLFRKEGQNVTLSCEQNLNHDAMYWYRQDPGQGLRLIYYSQIVNDFQKGDIAEGYSVSREKKESFPLTVTSAQKNPTAFYLCASSTSHQGHYNSPLHFGNGTRLTVT.

The chain joins TRBV25-1 to TRBJ1-1; D remains unclear. The V end lost 4 bases, the J end lost 8 bases, and 14 bases lay between the germline ends. Germline V gives CDR1 MGHDK, CDR2 SYGVNS. The CDR3 loop spans 13 amino acids. The CDR3 DNA sequence: TGTGCCAGCAGTGCACCCGCAGCCGAGGAAGCTTTCTTT. Amino acid sequence: CASSAPAAEEAFF.

The chain employs TRBV6-4 and TRBJ1-1; weak D call: TRBD1 (6 bases). CDR3 length: 14 amino acids. The germline V gene encodes CDR1 MRHNA and CDR2 SNTAGT. Trimming removed 6 bases at V and 1 base at J, with 12 bases between. The CDR3 sequence is CASSKTGPNTEAFF. The CDR3 nucleotides read TGTGCCAGCAGCAAGACAGGCCCGAACACTGAAGCTTTCTTT.

The table lists this clone with a count of one. The V call is TRBV3-1 (or the pseudogene TRBV3-2), the J call TRBJ1-2, with D unresolved. The V end lost 4 bases, the J end lost 0 bases, and 12 bases lay between the germline ends. The germline V gene has CDR1 LGHDT and CDR2 YNNKEL (reference sequence). The CDR3 consists of 15 residues. CDR3 sequence: CASSLLRRSNYGYTF. CDR3 coding DNA: TGTGCCAGCAGCCTCCTGCGACGATCTAACTATGGCTACACCTTC.

V gene TRBV7-6 combines with J gene TRBJ1-1; possibly TRBD1 for D (6 bases). Germline values: CDR1 SGHVS, CDR2 FNYEAQ. V lost 0 bases to trimming and J lost 6 bases, with 17 bases between them. The CDR3 runs 16 residues. The CDR3 spells CASSLAQGKYAPEAFF. Written as DNA, the CDR3 is TGTGCCAGCAGCTTAGCCCAGGGGAAGTATGCGCCTGAAGCTTTCTTT.

This rearrangement joins TRBV12-3 or TRBV12-4 to TRBJ1-1; the match to TRBD1 covers 8 bases. The V and J ends lost 4 bases and 11 bases, in that order; junction bases with no gene match: 3. The CDR3 is made up of 11 amino acids. The CDR3 sequence: CASSYRGKAFF. The CDR3 region has the DNA TGTGCCAGCAGTTACAGGGGGAAGGCTTTCTTT.

This chain uses TRBV2 with TRBJ2-7; maybe TRBD2 (8 bases). The CDR3 has 12 amino acids. V lost 7 bases, J lost 4 bases, and 11 bases lay in between. The germline V gene encodes CDR1 SNHLY and CDR2 FYNNEI. The CDR3 DNA is TGTGCCAGCATAGCGGGACAGTACGAGCAGTACTTC. Protein: CASIAGQYEQYF.

The count of this clone is one. The chain is built from TRBV19 and TRBJ2-1, with 11 positions matching TRBD2. V was pared by 1 base and J by 4 bases, with 3 bases of the junction left unmatched. The CDR3 is 16 amino acids. CDR1 is LNHDA, CDR2 SQIVND, per germline (reference sequence). CDR3: CASSIALAGGYNEQFF. CDR3 DNA sequence: TGTGCCAGTAGTATAGCGCTAGCGGGGGGTTACAATGAGCAGTTCTTC.

This chain links TRBV2 with TRBJ1-1; perhaps TRBD1 as D (5 bases). Trimming cost V 5 bases and J 10 bases, with 11 bases left between them. The CDR3 spans 11 residues. Per germline, CDR1 SNHLY and CDR2 FYNNEI. DNA of the CDR3: TGTGCCAGCAGTTATCCTCAGGGAGCTTTCTTT. Its translation: CASSYPQGAFF.

The chain couples TRBV9 to TRBJ1-3; D unclear. Deletions cut 3 bases from V and 1 base from J, with 5 bases between. The CDR3 is made up of 13 amino acids. Per germline, CDR1 SGDLS and CDR2 YYNGEE. The DNA of the CDR3 is TGTGCCAGCAGCGCCTCTTCTGGAAACACCATATATTTT. It codes for CASSASSGNTIYF.

J is TRBJ2-7 and V is TRBV19; no clear D gene. CDR1 and CDR2 from the germline V gene are LNHDA and SQIVND (reference sequence). This CDR3 contains 13 residues. Trimming took off 0 bases at V and 1 base at J, with 4 bases between the two ends. The CDR3 DNA sequence: TGTGCCAGTAGTATAGACAGATCCTACGAGCAGTACTTC. Translated: CASSIDRSYEQYF.

The chain combines TRBV3-1 (or the pseudogene TRBV3-2) with TRBJ2-2; 7 nucleotides agree with TRBD2. The J segment lost 5 bases and the V segment lost 4 bases, leaving 10 bases of the junction unmatched. This CDR3 comprises 16 residues. Germline CDR1 is LGHDT and CDR2 is YNNKEL (reference sequence). CDR3 sequence reads: CASSLVPGLVTGELFF. In DNA form, the CDR3 reads TGTGCCAGCAGCCTAGTTCCAGGACTAGTAACCGGGGAGCTGTTTTTT.

The gene calls are TRBV12-5 and TRBJ1-1, with D possibly being TRBD1 (5 bases). V dropped 1 base and J dropped 8 bases, with 8 bases sitting between them. Germline CDR1 and CDR2: LGHNT and FRNRAP. The CDR3 consists of 12 residues. The CDR3 region is CASGLEAGEAFF. The CDR3 coding sequence is TGTGCTAGTGGTTTGGAGGCAGGGGAAGCTTTCTTT.

The chain couples TRBV2 to TRBJ1-4; D unclear. The CDR3 consists of 12 residues. Per germline, CDR1 SNHLY and CDR2 FYNNEI. The ends were cut back, 2 bases at V and 9 bases at J, with 7 bases in the middle. The chain's CDR3 is CASSESQKKLFF. DNA for the CDR3: TGTGCCAGCAGTGAATCACAAAAAAAACTGTTTTTT.

V usage is TRBV7-9 and J usage is TRBJ1-1; D remains unclear. The V end was cut by 5 bases, the J end by 1 base, with 26 bases between. Per germline, CDR1 SEHNR and CDR2 FQNEAQ (reference sequence). The CDR3 extends over 19 amino acids. The CDR3 loop reads CASSPSRPSGSPKNTEAFF. The CDR3 nucleotides are TGTGCCAGCAGCCCGTCCCGTCCCTCGGGATCCCCGAAGAACACTGAAGCTTTCTTT.

CDR3 DNA sequence: TGTGCCAGCAGCTTAGCGTGGGGCGGAAACACTGAAGCTTTCTTT. Protein sequence: CASSLAWGGNTEAFF. The genes are TRBV7-9 and TRBJ1-1, with D maybe TRBD1 (5 bases). Germline V CDR1 and CDR2: SEHNR, FQNEAQ (reference sequence). The V gene lost 0 bases and the J gene lost 2 bases, with 10 bases spanning the gap. The CDR3 has 15 residues.

The genes are TRBV11-3 and TRBJ1-2; D gene uncertain. The CDR3 is 16 residues long. The germline V gene has CDR1 SGHNT and CDR2 YENEEA. V was pared by 1 base and J by 6 bases, with 18 bases between. The CDR3 spells CASSLGGSRTDDGYTF. CDR3 DNA sequence: TGTGCCAGCAGCTTAGGTGGGAGCCGAACAGACGATGGCTACACCTTC.

This clone was seen only a few times. The chain uses TRBV6-5 and TRBJ1-5; no clear D. The CDR3 consists of 14 residues. V was clipped by 10 bases and J by 0 bases, with 13 bases between them. Germline assignment: CDR1 MNHEY and CDR2 SVGAGI. This chain's CDR3 is CATLRSYSNQPQHF. The CDR3 coding sequence is TGTGCCACCCTCAGGAGCTATAGCAATCAGCCCCAGCATTTT.